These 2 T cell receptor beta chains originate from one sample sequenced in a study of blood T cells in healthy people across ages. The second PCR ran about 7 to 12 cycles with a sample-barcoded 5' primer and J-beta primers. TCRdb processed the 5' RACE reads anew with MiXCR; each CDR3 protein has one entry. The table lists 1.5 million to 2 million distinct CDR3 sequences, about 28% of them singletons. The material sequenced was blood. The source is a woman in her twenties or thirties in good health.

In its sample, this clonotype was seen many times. CDR3 sequence (DNA): TGTGCCGAACGGGAGATCTCCTACAATGAGCAGTTCTTC. It codes for CAEREISYNEQFF. V usage is TRBV7-9 and J usage is TRBJ2-1, with TRBD2 as a possible D gene (6 bases). The V and J ends lost 11 bases and 0 bases respectively, with 11 bases between them. The CDR3 consists of 13 residues. CDR1 SEHNR and CDR2 FQNEAQ come from the germline V gene (reference sequence). The full variable domain, in which reference TRBV7-9 and TRBJ2-1 provide the parts outside the CDR3, is DTGVSQNPRHKITKRGQNVTFRCDPISEHNRLYWYRQTLGQGPEFLTYFQNEAQLEKSRLLSDRFSAERPKGSFSTLEIQRTEQGDSAMYLCAEREISYNEQFFGPGTRLTVL.

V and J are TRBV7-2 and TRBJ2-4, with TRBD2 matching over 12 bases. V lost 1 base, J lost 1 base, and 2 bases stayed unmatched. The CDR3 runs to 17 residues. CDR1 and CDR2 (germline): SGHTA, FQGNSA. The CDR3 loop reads CASSLVGLAGAKNIQYF. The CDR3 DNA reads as TGTGCCAGCAGCTTAGTAGGACTAGCGGGGGCCAAAAACATTCAGTACTTC.